These 27 T cell receptor beta chains were all obtained from the same sample, sequenced in a study of cytomegalovirus exposure and HLA in healthy donors. Amplification used 60 Vbeta primers and 13 Jbeta primers. Profiling relied on immunoSEQ multiplex PCR, and the TCRdb table lists in-frame clones only, not all of them. The sample consists of about 43,000 clones, roughly 80% of them appearing once. Material: PBMCs. These receptors originate from a man in his fifties in good health and CMV-seronegative.

The rearrangement uses TRBV7-9 and TRBJ2-2; no firm D call. This CDR3 comprises 15 residues. Germline CDR1 is SEHNR and CDR2 is FQNEAQ (reference sequence). Trimming cost V 6 bases and J 2 bases, with 13 bases left between them. CDR3 sequence (DNA): TGTGCCAGCAGTTATTGGGCAGGAAACACCGGGGAGCTGTTTTTT. It translates to CASSYWAGNTGELFF.

J is TRBJ2-5 and V is TRBV19, with D possibly being TRBD1 (5 bases). Germline CDR1 reads LNHDA; CDR2 reads SQIVND (reference sequence). Trimming took 3 bases from V and 0 from J, leaving 11 bases between them. The CDR3 runs 15 residues. This chain's CDR3 is CASSMWGMDQETQYF. Written as DNA, the CDR3 is TGTGCCAGTAGTATGTGGGGCATGGACCAAGAGACCCAGTACTTC.

This clone was found a few times. This chain connects TRBV4-2 to TRBJ2-7, with TRBD1 matching 9 bases. The V and J ends lost 1 base and 6 bases, in that order; junction bases with no gene match: 10. Germline V CDR1 and CDR2: LGHNA, YNFKEQ. The CDR3 consists of 16 residues. CDR3 bases: TGTGCCAGCAGCCAAGCTTCAAGGACAGGGGAGTCCGAGCAGTACTTC. Translated: CASSQASRTGESEQYF.

The genes are TRBV4-2 and TRBJ1-6, with 7 nucleotides matching TRBD1. Trimming removed 0 bases from V and 9 bases from J; junction bases left unmatched: 2. CDR3 length: 14 residues. Germline V gene lookup returns CDR1 LGHNA and CDR2 YNFKEQ. CDR3 residues: CASSQDHRGSPLHF. CDR3 sequence (DNA): TGTGCCAGCAGCCAAGATCACAGGGGTTCACCCCTCCACTTT.

V is TRBV11-1 and J is TRBJ2-5, with D perhaps TRBD2 (6 bases). The end of the DNA fits TRBJ2-7 better, so the J call may be wrong. Germline loops: CDR1 SGHAT, CDR2 FQDESV (reference sequence). This CDR3 contains 16 residues. This CDR3 is CASSRSGSSGGYEQYF. Here the CDR3 DNA reads TGTGCCAGCAGCCGCTCCGGGAGTTCAGGAGGCTACGAGCAGTACTTC.

The table lists this clone with a few counts. The gene calls are TRBV7-2 and TRBJ1-2; 8 nucleotides agree with TRBD1. After removal of 5 bases from V and 4 bases from J, the junction contained 3 bases not matched to a gene. In germline, CDR1 is SGHTA, CDR2 FQGNSA. CDR3 length: 13 residues. The CDR3 sequence is CASSGQGGYGYTF. CDR3 bases: TGTGCCAGCAGCGGACAGGGCGGCTATGGCTACACCTTC. Together with reference TRBV7-2 and TRBJ1-2, the CDR3 gives the full variable domain: GAGVSQSPSNKVTEKGKDVELRCDPISGHTALYWYRQSLGQGLEFLIYFQGNSAPDKSGLPSDRFSAERTGGSVSTLTIQRTQQEDSAVYLCASSGQGGYGYTFGSGTRLTVV.

The chain joins TRBV6-1 to TRBJ2-7, with D perhaps matching TRBD1 (6 bases). From germline, CDR1 is MNHNS and CDR2 SASEGT. V lost 3 bases and J 5 bases, leaving 11 bases between the germline ends. This CDR3 is built from 13 residues. This CDR3 is CASSDWTDDEQYF. The CDR3 DNA follows: TGTGCCAGCAGTGATTGGACAGATGACGAGCAGTACTTC.

The chain couples TRBV27 to TRBJ2-7, with TRBD2 as a possible D gene (7 bases). Germline V CDR1 and CDR2: MNHEY, SMNVEV (reference sequence). This CDR3 has 15 residues. V was shortened by 3 bases and J by 3 bases, with 15 bases between the two germline ends. CDR3 amino acids: CASSFHGGPNYEQYF. The CDR3 DNA is TGTGCCAGCAGTTTTCACGGGGGGCCTAACTACGAGCAGTACTTC.

The V call is TRBV28, the J call TRBJ2-1; the match to TRBD2 covers 10 bases. Germline CDR1 is MDHEN and CDR2 is SYDVKM. V trimming: 5 bases; J trimming: 7 bases; junction bases outside the gene matches: 14. The CDR3 is made up of 17 amino acids. CDR3 DNA sequence: TGTGCCAGCAGTCTAGCTGTGCTAGCGGGAGCATCGAATGAGCAGTTCTTC. Its translation: CASSLAVLAGASNEQFF. Drawing the rest from reference TRBV28 and TRBJ2-1, the complete variable domain is DVKVTQSSRYLVKRTGEKVFLECVQDMDHENMFWYRQDPGLGLRLIYFSYDVKMKEKGDIPEGYSVSREKKERFSLILESASTNQTSMYLCASSLAVLAGASNEQFFGPGTRLTVL.

This clone was recorded once. The V and J genes are TRBV6-4 and TRBJ2-7, with 7 positions matching TRBD2. The CDR3 is 14 residues long. The V gene's germline CDR1 is MRHNA and CDR2 SNTAGT. Germline trimming cut 7 bases from V and 0 bases from J; bases unmatched to any gene: 6. As DNA, the CDR3 is TGTGCCAGCAAAACGGGGGGTTACTCCTACGAGCAGTACTTC. The encoded protein is CASKTGGYSYEQYF.

This clone was observed a few times. The chain recombines TRBV7-3 with TRBJ1-1; 10 nucleotides line up with TRBD1. The germline V gene encodes CDR1 SGHTA and CDR2 FQGTGA. The junction had 0 bases not matched to a gene; V was cut back by 4 bases and J by 4 bases. The CDR3 loop spans 13 amino acids. CDR3 region: CASSWDRGTEAFF. CDR3 coding DNA: TGTGCCAGCAGCTGGGACAGGGGCACTGAAGCTTTCTTT.

V gene TRBV28 combines with J gene TRBJ2-7; D ambiguous. In germline, CDR1 is MDHEN, CDR2 SYDVKM. The CDR3 contains 14 residues. V was cut by 6 bases and J by 3 bases, with 15 bases left in between. Here the CDR3 reads CASRTDTQVYEQYF. The CDR3 DNA reads as TGTGCCAGCAGGACCGACACGCAGGTCTACGAGCAGTACTTC.

This chain connects TRBV6-6 to TRBJ1-3; weak D call: TRBD1 (5 bases). V was cut by 6 bases and J by 7 bases, with 16 bases left in between. There are 14 residues in the CDR3. The germline V gene has CDR1 MNHNY and CDR2 SVGAGI (reference sequence). The CDR3 region has the DNA TGTGCCAGCAGCAGGGAAGTTCGTGGTAACACCATATATTTT. This gives the protein CASSREVRGNTIYF.

The rearrangement uses TRBV19 and TRBJ1-4; no reliable D call. This CDR3 is built from 16 residues. Germline V gene sequence: CDR1 LNHDA, CDR2 SQIVND (reference sequence). V shed 5 bases and J shed 3 bases, with 16 bases lying between them. In DNA form, the CDR3 reads TGTGCCAGTAGTGTCCTCGGGTGGAAAGCTAATGAAAAACTGTTTTTT. Protein: CASSVLGWKANEKLFF.

V and J are TRBV10-3 and TRBJ2-1; 8 nucleotides match TRBD2. Germline V gene sequence: CDR1 ENHRY, CDR2 SYGVKD. This CDR3 has 13 amino acids. V was clipped by 10 bases and J by 6 bases; unmatched bases: 8. The CDR3 protein is CATREEVSNEQFF. CDR3 bases: TGTGCCACGCGGGAGGAGGTCTCCAATGAGCAGTTCTTC.

The rearrangement joins TRBV5-1 to TRBJ1-5, with D perhaps matching TRBD1 (6 bases). Trimming left V 2 bases short and J 7 bases short, with 13 bases between. Germline V lookup: CDR1 SGHRS, CDR2 YFSETQ. The length of the CDR3 is 14 residues. CDR3 DNA: TGCGCCAGCAGCTTTACAGGGCAGGGCCAGCCCCAGCATTTT. It codes for CASSFTGQGQPQHF.

The chain is built from TRBV7-2 and TRBJ2-2; tentatively, D is TRBD2 (5 bases). Germline V gives CDR1 SGHTA, CDR2 FQGNSA. CDR3 size: 15 residues. V was pared by 5 bases and J by 7 bases, with 17 bases between. The DNA of the CDR3 is TGTGCCAGCAGCCCTATCGGGATGAGAATCGGGGAGCTGTTTTTT. Its protein product is CASSPIGMRIGELFF.

This clone has more than one count but fewer than ten. The chain recombines TRBV7-6 with TRBJ2-1; 16 bases map to TRBD2. J gave up 9 bases and V 0 bases, and 5 bases lay outside the gene matches. The CDR3 is 17 amino acids. Per germline, CDR1 SGHVS and CDR2 FNYEAQ. The CDR3 is CASSLAGTSGRAGEQFF. Here the CDR3 DNA reads TGTGCCAGCAGCTTAGCGGGGACTAGCGGGAGGGCAGGTGAGCAGTTCTTC.

V usage is TRBV5-1 and J usage is TRBJ2-7, with D possibly matching TRBD1 (6 bases). Trimming took 0 bases from V and 2 from J, leaving 9 bases between them. From germline, CDR1 is SGHRS and CDR2 YFSETQ. This CDR3 is 14 amino acids long. The CDR3 sequence: CASSLGSGAYEQYF. CDR3 DNA: TGCGCCAGCAGCTTGGGGTCAGGGGCCTACGAGCAGTACTTC.

This rearrangement joins TRBV28 to TRBJ2-1, with 7 bases aligning to TRBD2. V lost 8 bases to trimming and J lost 0 bases; unmatched junction nucleotides: 7. Germline V gene data show CDR1 as MDHEN and CDR2 as SYDVKM. The CDR3 extends over 15 amino acids. The CDR3 coding sequence is TGTGCCAGCGGGGGGGGATTCAACTCCTACAATGAGCAGTTCTTC. This translates into CASGGGFNSYNEQFF. The entire variable domain, with the rest obtained from reference TRBV28 and TRBJ2-1, is as follows: DVKVTQSSRYLVKRTGEKVFLECVQDMDHENMFWYRQDPGLGLRLIYFSYDVKMKEKGDIPEGYSVSREKKERFSLILESASTNQTSMYLCASGGGFNSYNEQFFGPGTRLTVL.

This clone was recorded only once. The chain carries TRBV28 and TRBJ1-4; D uncertain. Trimming pared 10 bases from V and 7 bases from J, leaving 13 bases between. Germline CDR1 MDHEN, CDR2 SYDVKM. The CDR3 extends over 12 amino acids. The CDR3 DNA reads TGTGCCACCGGCCGGGGTCTTGAAAAACTGTTTTTT. It specifies CATGRGLEKLFF.

The rearrangement links TRBV6-5 to TRBJ1-1; D gene uncertain. V shed 4 bases and J shed 5 bases, with 17 bases lying between them. This CDR3 contains 15 residues. Germline V gene sequence: CDR1 MNHEY, CDR2 SVGAGI. The CDR3 DNA is TGTGCCAGCAGTTCCCCTAGAGTTGGAGGGACTGAAGCTTTCTTT. Translated: CASSSPRVGGTEAFF.

V is TRBV27 and J is TRBJ2-7, with 7 bases fitting TRBD2. The germline V gene has CDR1 MNHEY and CDR2 SMNVEV (reference sequence). The CDR3 has 14 amino acids. V dropped 4 bases and J dropped 5; count of bases not matched to a gene: 8. CDR3 in amino acids: CASSSREGLDEQYF. The CDR3 coding sequence is TGTGCCAGCAGTTCGAGGGAGGGCCTCGACGAGCAGTACTTC.

This clone showed up just a few times. The rearrangement joins TRBV7-2 to TRBJ2-1, with 9 bases lining up with TRBD1. With 5 bases clipped from V and 9 bases from J, the junction kept 8 bases outside the gene matches. CDR1 SGHTA and CDR2 FQGNSA come from the germline V gene. The CDR3 covers 14 residues. The CDR3 sequence is CASSPGTGTGEQFF. CDR3 in DNA: TGTGCCAGCAGCCCGGGGACAGGGACCGGTGAGCAGTTCTTC.

The CDR3 DNA reads TGCGCCAGCAGCTTGGGTAGCGGGGGGGTCACAGATACGCAGTATTTT. Its protein is CASSLGSGGVTDTQYF. V usage is TRBV5-1 and J usage is TRBJ2-3; 11 bases match TRBD2. Germline lookup yields CDR1 SGHRS and CDR2 YFSETQ. This CDR3 is built from 16 residues. V lost 0 bases to trimming and J lost 2 bases; unmatched junction nucleotides: 2.

The count of this clone is one. The rearrangement joins TRBV4-3 to TRBJ1-2; D remains unclear. The CDR3 sequence is 14 residues long. V lost 2 bases and J lost 2, with 9 bases in between. Germline CDR1 is LGHNA and CDR2 is YSLEER. This CDR3 reads CASSQLKVNYGYTF. DNA for the CDR3: TGCGCCAGCAGCCAACTAAAAGTCAACTATGGCTACACCTTC.

The V gene is TRBV7-2, the J gene TRBJ2-1; possible D gene TRBD2, 7 bases. The V gene's germline CDR1 is SGHTA and CDR2 FQGNSA. The CDR3 runs 15 residues. V dropped 7 bases and J dropped 6 bases, with 19 bases sitting between them. CDR3 coding DNA: TGTGCCAGCACCGAGGGGGGGGCGTTGGGCAATGAGCAGTTCTTC. Residues: CASTEGGALGNEQFF.